Below, 2 T cell receptor beta chains from the same sample are listed, as sequenced in a study of T cell responses to AZD1222 COVID-19 vaccine. Generated by immunoSEQ multiplex PCR, the TCRdb table keeps only in-frame clones and is missing some. Here the sample spans over 130,000 clones, about 90% being singletons. Sequences were derived from peripheral blood, sampled 28 days after the second AZD1222 dose. The receptors stem from an adult who received the AZD1222 COVID-19 vaccine.

This sequence joins TRBV5-1 and TRBJ1-6, with a weak D call TRBD1 (5 bases). The CDR3 loop spans 17 amino acids. V gave up 4 bases and J gave up 0 bases, with 14 bases separating them. The germline V gene has CDR1 SGHRS and CDR2 YFSETQ. CDR3 DNA sequence: TGCGCCAGCAGCCCACGGGACGGTAGCTCCTATAATTCACCCCTCCACTTT. Translating gives CASSPRDGSSYNSPLHF.

The chain couples TRBV12-3 or TRBV12-4 to TRBJ1-2, with D hard to call. This CDR3 spans 13 amino acids. The V end was cut by 6 bases, the J end by 6 bases, with 14 bases between. CDR3 sequence (DNA): TGTGCCAGCAGCCACACAGCATCCGATGGCTACACCTTC. Translated, it gives CASSHTASDGYTF.